This T cell receptor (beta chain) was profiled in a study of response to subunit inactivated influenza vaccine. Comments on this clonotype: As yet, its antigen is unknown.

TCRdb redid the calling of the RT-PCR reads with MiXCR, one entry per CDR3 protein. The table has 590,000 or so distinct CDR3 sequences, 14% seen once. Broader study findings: T cells newly recruited by each seasonal influenza vaccination are few, the authors suggested.

The CDR3 totals 14 residues. Germline V gene data show CDR1 as SGHAT and CDR2 as FQNNGV. V was trimmed by 0 bases and J by 10 bases, leaving 12 bases between them. The source material was PBMCs from blood, sampled around two weeks before vaccination. This clonotype was sampled from a man in his fifties or sixties who received an inactivated influenza vaccine. The chain has TRBV11-2 and TRBJ2-2, with D tentatively TRBD2 (5 bases). Here the CDR3 reads CASSLESGSAELFF. The CDR3, as DNA: TGTGCCAGCAGCTTAGAATCGGGGTCCGCGGAGCTGTTTTTT.